Sequencing of this T cell receptor (beta chain) was carried out in a study of cytomegalovirus exposure and HLA in healthy donors. Overall study results and limits: As a later analysis showed, a missense DCLRE1C variant was linked to trimming of TCR beta V- and J-genes. Most TCR sequences were rare, but some public TCRs occurred in many donors. Certain indistinguishable V segments, among them TRBV6-2 and TRBV6-3, were excluded.

Details on this clone: Its cognate antigen is unknown. Since the CDR3 does not end with the conserved phenylalanine or tryptophan, this likely comes from a read error.

The germline CDR1 and CDR2 sequences are SGHNT and YYREEE (reference sequence). V was pared by 4 bases and J by 2 bases, with 6 bases of the junction left unmatched. The CDR3 covers 15 residues. The PCR used 60 Vbeta and 13 Jbeta primers. Repertoires were generated with immunoSEQ multiplex PCR, while TCRdb's copy carries only in-frame clones and drops some. The sample includes 100,000 to 150,000 clones, about 78% of them seen just once. The TCR originated in a human donor in good health. The chain recombines TRBV5-4 with TRBJ1-1, with 9 bases fitting TRBD1. Source material: PBMCs. The CDR3 reads CASSRGQGGNTEAFS. CDR3 DNA: TGTGCCAGCAGCCGGGGACAGGGAGGCAACACTGAAGCTTTCTCT.